The clone carrying this TCR beta chain was observed a handful of times. This specimen belongs to a study of early T cells in non-severe SARS-CoV-2 infection. V shed 4 bases and J 10 bases; nucleotides not matched to a gene: 9. Looked up from germline, CDR1 is SGHTA and CDR2 is FQGNSA. CDR3 length: 16 amino acids. Unique molecular identifiers were affixed to single, distinct cDNA molecules. TCRdb re-called the 5' RACE reads with MiXCR, one entry per CDR3 protein. The sample includes under 65,000 distinct CDR3 sequences, roughly 13% of them seen just once. This sequence originates from an adult who was a healthcare worker with PCR-confirmed SARS-CoV-2 infection or an uninfected control (not recorded which). The input for sequencing was whole blood, taken at baseline. This chain links TRBV7-2 with TRBJ2-1, with TRBD2 identical over 14 bases. CDR3 nucleotides: TGTGCCAGCAGCTCTCGACTAGCGGGAGGGGGCAGCGAGCAGTTCTTC. The encoded protein is CASSSRLAGGGSEQFF.